Shown below are 6 T cell receptor beta chains from a single sample sequenced in a study of blood T cell repertoires in COVID-19. The assay was immunoSEQ multiplex PCR, and TCRdb's table has in-frame clones only and misses some. This sample has 230,000 or so clones, with approximately 81% found just once. Sequenced material: PBMCs or T cells enriched from blood (not recorded which). Receptors were obtained from a woman in her forties or fifties who had been exposed to COVID-19.

This sequence joins TRBV30 and TRBJ1-5; possibly TRBD1 for D (5 bases). With 2 bases removed from V and 3 bases from J, the gap between germline ends came to 11 bases. The germline V gene has CDR1 GTSNPN and CDR2 SVGIG (reference sequence). This CDR3 comprises 14 residues. DNA for the CDR3: TGTGCCTGGAGTCCCGACAGCCTCAATCAGCCCCAGCATTTT. Its protein product is CAWSPDSLNQPQHF. The full variable domain, with the rest looked up from reference TRBV30 and TRBJ1-5, is SQTIHQWPATLVQPVGSPLSLECTVEGTSNPNLYWYRQAAGRGLQLLFYSVGIGQISSEVPQNLSASRPQDRQFILSSKKLLLSDSGFYLCAWSPDSLNQPQHFGDGTRLSIL.

This clone has more than one count but fewer than ten. The rearrangement links TRBV20-1 to TRBJ1-5; 7 bases fit TRBD1. This CDR3 contains 15 residues. The trim removed 6 bases at V and 4 bases at J, leaving 12 bases unmatched. From germline, CDR1 is DFQATT and CDR2 SNEGSKA (reference sequence). The CDR3 DNA follows: TGCAGTGCCAGTTACACAGGGGCCTCTAATCAGCCCCAGCATTTT. It is translated as CSASYTGASNQPQHF.

This rearrangement joins TRBV18 to TRBJ1-1; weak D call: TRBD1 (5 bases). Trimming cost V 3 bases and J 0 bases, with 11 bases left between them. Germline V gene lookup returns CDR1 KGHSH and CDR2 LQKENI. The CDR3 sequence is 15 residues long. The CDR3 sequence: CASSPTGQLNTEAFF. DNA for the CDR3: TGTGCCAGCTCACCGACCGGACAACTGAACACTGAAGCTTTCTTT. Complete variable domain (other parts from reference TRBV18 and TRBJ1-1): NAGVMQNPRHLVRRRGQEARLRCSPMKGHSHVYWYRQLPEEGLKFMVYLQKENIIDESGMPKERFSAEFPKEGPSILRIQQVVRGDSAAYFCASSPTGQLNTEAFFGQGTRLTVV.

The count of this clone is one. The rearrangement uses TRBV27 and TRBJ1-1, with TRBD1 identical over 9 bases. This CDR3 is 15 amino acids long. V lost 5 bases and J lost 6; bases outside the gene matches: 10. Germline-derived CDR1 and CDR2 are MNHEY and SMNVEV (reference sequence). The CDR3: CASSPTPGTGSEAFF. The CDR3 bases are TGTGCCAGCAGTCCCACCCCCGGGACAGGGTCTGAAGCTTTCTTT.

The chain joins TRBV10-3 to TRBJ2-2; no definite D call. The germline gives CDR1 ENHRY, CDR2 SYGVKD. Trimming left V 3 bases short and J 4 bases short, with 9 bases between. This CDR3 is 14 amino acids long. This CDR3 is CAISDGSVTGELFF. The CDR3 DNA reads TGTGCCATCAGTGACGGGTCGGTCACCGGGGAGCTGTTTTTT.

The chain recombines TRBV4-3 with TRBJ2-7; 7 bases agree with TRBD1. The CDR3 spans 15 residues. The junction had 7 bases not matched to a gene; V was cut back by 3 bases and J by 2 bases. Germline lookup yields CDR1 LGHNA and CDR2 YSLEER. CDR3 protein: CASSQDRDSTYEQYF. In DNA form, the CDR3 reads TGCGCCAGCAGCCAGGATCGGGACAGTACCTACGAGCAGTACTTC.